This entry concerns a single T cell receptor beta chain. Trimming removed 7 bases from V and 3 bases from J, with 15 bases in between. Germline V gene data show CDR1 as SNHLY and CDR2 as FYNNEI. The CDR3 spans 15 residues. This record belongs to a study of blood T cell repertoires in COVID-19. The table came from immunoSEQ multiplex PCR; TCRdb's copy has only in-frame clones and leaves some out. This table has over 75,000 clones, approximately 82% appearing once. The chain joins TRBV2 to TRBJ2-2, with D perhaps TRBD2 (6 bases). The sequence came from a woman aged 80 or over with acute or convalescent COVID-19. Material for sequencing was peripheral blood. CDR3 in amino acids: CASNMRRGDTGELFF. Written as DNA, the CDR3 is TGTGCCAGCAACATGCGGCGGGGAGACACCGGGGAGCTGTTTTTT. The variable domain in full, completed from reference TRBV2 and TRBJ2-2, reads EPEVTQTPSHQVTQMGQEVILRCVPISNHLYFYWYRQILGQKVEFLVSFYNNEISEKSEIFDDQFSVERPDGSNFTLKIRSTKLEDSAMYFCASNMRRGDTGELFFGEGSRLTVL.